This TCR beta chain was captured by sequencing in a study of shared clonotypes between healthy human individuals. Genomic DNA belonging to each subset was distributed in equal measure over several immunoSEQ plates. In the authors' workflow: With immunoSEQ giving junction-only sequences and no quality scores, filtering differed. Assay: immunoSEQ multiplex PCR; the TCRdb copy retains only in-frame clones and omits some. V and J calls and clone size come straight from that table; D and trimming were deduced from the DNA. This sample carries a few hundred thousand clones, around 79% of them seen once, and the ten largest clones take 9.5% to 15%. Donors comprised only Caucasian adults living in Nashville, Tennessee. For genomic DNA, unsorted samples relied on approximately 81 million PBMCs. V was pared by 3 bases and J by 2 bases, with 13 bases between. The CDR3 has 16 residues. Germline lookup yields CDR1 MNHEY and CDR2 SMNVEV (reference sequence).

This receptor was taken from a woman between 40 and 55 years old in good health. Some clones in this sample may be carry-over from other donors' samples. The sequenced sample was PBMCs. J is TRBJ2-2 and V is TRBV27; weak D call: TRBD1 (6 bases). CDR3 region: CASSFERGRNTGELFF. In DNA, the CDR3 is TGTGCCAGCAGTTTTGAAAGGGGGAGAAACACCGGGGAGCTGTTTTTT.